This section outlines one T cell receptor beta chain sequence together with its context. The antigen is undetermined. The time point is: persistent/refractory GD, antithyroid drugs over 5 years with positive TRAb. After RNA was extracted from PBMCs, the TCR library was made from it. An endocrinology unit in Xi'an, China, supplied the patients. CDR3 length: 14 residues. J lost 6 bases, V lost 7 bases, and 13 bases had no gene match. The germline CDR1 and CDR2 sequences are SQVTM and ANQGSEA. The sample comes from a study of regulatory T cells in long-lasting Graves disease. The wider study: Over 5 years on antithyroid drugs plus positive TSH receptor antibodies marked Graves' disease as persistent. Broader study findings: Persistent Graves' patients showed less TCR diversity than newly diagnosed patients showed.

Building the TCR beta libraries relied on iRepertoire HTBI primers, and CDR3 regions underwent Arm-PCR. TCRdb reprocessed the multiplex PCR reads with MiXCR, giving one entry per CDR3 protein. Among approximately 500,000 distinct CDR3 sequences listed, around a fifth were seen once. V gene TRBV29-1 combines with J gene TRBJ2-7; 9 nucleotides agree with TRBD1. The source is a female donor with Graves disease. The sequenced sample was peripheral blood mononuclear cells (PBMCs), obtained when the disease was refractory, from a patient treated with antithyroid drugs. CDR3 protein: CSATRGDRAAEQYF. In nucleotides, the CDR3 is TGCAGCGCCACCAGGGGGGACAGGGCGGCCGAGCAGTACTTC.